One sample yielded the 8 T cell receptor beta chains listed below, sequenced in a study of T-cell memory formation after mild COVID-19. One entry per CDR3 protein results from TCRdb running MiXCR on the 5' RACE reads. The sample has a few hundred thousand distinct CDR3 sequences; about 17% are singletons. What was sequenced was PBMCs or a T cell subset sorted from them (not recorded which). The receptors come from a man aged 18 to 35 who had mild COVID-19 (a few samples of this study predate the infection). Cell type and time point are not known.

This clonotype was observed at least ten times. V gene TRBV11-2 combines with J gene TRBJ2-5; maybe TRBD2 (6 bases). Germline values: CDR1 SGHAT, CDR2 FQNNGV. There are 15 residues in the CDR3. The V end was cut by 2 bases, the J end by 4 bases, with 14 bases between. The CDR3 DNA reads as TGTGCCAGCAGCTTACTCGGGCGGGAATCAGAGACCCAGTACTTC. This codes for CASSLLGRESETQYF.

The chain joins TRBV7-2 to TRBJ1-1; 7 bases are shared with TRBD1. Unmatched junction bases numbered 7, after V lost 5 bases and J lost 1 base. The germline gives CDR1 SGHTA, CDR2 FQGNSA. The CDR3 covers 15 residues. CDR3 in amino acids: CASSPQGQQNTEAFF. The CDR3 DNA follows: TGTGCCAGCAGCCCGCAGGGACAGCAGAACACTGAAGCTTTCTTT.

In this sample, this clonotype turned up a few times. The chain couples TRBV4-1 to TRBJ2-2, with D possibly being TRBD1 or TRBD2 (5 bases each). This CDR3 has 15 amino acids. V was pared by 6 bases and J by 4 bases, with 15 bases between. Germline V gene data show CDR1 as MGHRA and CDR2 as YSYEKL. This CDR3 is CASRLQGRGTGELFF. The DNA for the CDR3 is TGCGCCAGCAGACTCCAGGGCCGGGGCACCGGGGAGCTGTTTTTT.

CDR3 coding DNA: TGTGCCAGCAGCGGACCGACAGGGAACTACAATGAGCAGTTCTTC. Amino acid sequence: CASSGPTGNYNEQFF. This chain uses TRBV9 with TRBJ2-1, with 7 bases identical to TRBD1. CDR3 length equals 15 residues. Germline trimming cut 3 bases from V and 3 bases from J; bases unmatched to any gene: 6. CDR1 and CDR2 (germline): SGDLS, YYNGEE.

This clonotype was observed a few times. The chain recombines TRBV5-4 with TRBJ2-3; weak D call: TRBD2 (6 bases). V was clipped by 3 bases and J by 3 bases, with 14 bases between them. CDR1 SGHNT and CDR2 YYREEE come from the germline V gene (reference sequence). This CDR3 region has 15 residues. The CDR3 protein is CASSYPVTSTDTQYF. The CDR3 DNA follows: TGTGCCAGCAGCTATCCCGTGACTAGTACAGATACGCAGTATTTT. The whole variable domain, filled in from reference TRBV5-4 and TRBJ2-3, reads ETGVTQSPTHLIKTRGQQVTLRCSSQSGHNTVSWYQQALGQGPQFIFQYYREEENGRGNFPPRFSGLQFPNYSSELNVNALELDDSALYLCASSYPVTSTDTQYFGPGTRLTVL.

V usage is TRBV7-9 and J usage is TRBJ2-5; 8 nucleotides agree with TRBD1. The CDR3 is 15 residues long. CDR1 and CDR2 (germline): SEHNR, FQNEAQ (reference sequence). J gave up 0 bases and V 5 bases, and 5 bases lay outside the gene matches. The CDR3 DNA is TGTGCCAGCAGCCGGAACAGGGGGGACCAAGAGACCCAGTACTTC. The encoded protein is CASSRNRGDQETQYF.

On this clonotype: One end of the junction is discordant with germline, which a read error may explain. V is TRBV6-2 or TRBV6-3 and J is TRBJ1-5; 7 bases fit TRBD1. Germline CDR1 reads MNHEY; CDR2 reads SVGEGT. The CDR3 consists of 17 residues. The CDR3 spells CDSSYQPGGGQDQPQHF. CDR3 coding DNA: TGTGACAGCAGTTACCAGCCAGGGGGAGGTCAGGATCAGCCCCAGCATTTT.

This clonotype was observed a few times. The CDR3 protein is CASSLSGGPGNTIYF. The CDR3 DNA sequence: TGTGCCAGCAGCTTAAGTGGGGGGCCTGGAAACACCATATATTTT. The chain joins TRBV7-3 to TRBJ1-3; D may be TRBD1 (6 bases). Between the trimmed V and J ends, which lost 1 base and 2 bases, there was a span of 9 bases. The CDR3 spans 15 residues. Germline-derived CDR1 and CDR2 are SGHTA and FQGTGA. Filled out from reference TRBV7-3 and TRBJ1-3, the complete variable domain reads GAGVSQTPSNKVTEKGKYVELRCDPISGHTALYWYRQSLGQGPEFLIYFQGTGAADDSGLPNDRFFAVRPEGSVSTLKIQRTERGDSAVYLCASSLSGGPGNTIYFGEGSWLTVV.